The present T cell receptor beta chain was sequenced within a study of OX40 agonist ivuxolimab in advanced cancers. The V and J ends lost 2 bases and 1 base respectively, with 11 bases between them. Per germline, CDR1 SNHLY and CDR2 FYNNEI. The CDR3 is 15 amino acids. Clones were sequenced by immunoSEQ multiplex PCR, and TCRdb holds only the in-frame ones, with some missing. The repertoire has about 83,000 clones, under 90% of them found once; the top ten carry 1.5% to 2%. This clonotype was obtained from an adult with an advanced solid tumor such as melanoma, head and neck, liver or kidney cancer. Sequenced here: CD4+ or CD8+ T cells sorted from blood, sampled in a trial of the OX40 agonist ivuxolimab. The rearrangement links TRBV2 to TRBJ1-2; D remains unclear. CDR3 residues: CASSEQEGFNYGYTF. CDR3 in DNA: TGTGCCAGCAGTGAACAGGAGGGATTTAACTATGGCTACACCTTC. Filled out from reference TRBV2 and TRBJ1-2, the complete variable domain reads EPEVTQTPSHQVTQMGQEVILRCVPISNHLYFYWYRQILGQKVEFLVSFYNNEISEKSEIFDDQFSVERPDGSNFTLKIRSTKLEDSAMYFCASSEQEGFNYGYTFGSGTRLTVV.